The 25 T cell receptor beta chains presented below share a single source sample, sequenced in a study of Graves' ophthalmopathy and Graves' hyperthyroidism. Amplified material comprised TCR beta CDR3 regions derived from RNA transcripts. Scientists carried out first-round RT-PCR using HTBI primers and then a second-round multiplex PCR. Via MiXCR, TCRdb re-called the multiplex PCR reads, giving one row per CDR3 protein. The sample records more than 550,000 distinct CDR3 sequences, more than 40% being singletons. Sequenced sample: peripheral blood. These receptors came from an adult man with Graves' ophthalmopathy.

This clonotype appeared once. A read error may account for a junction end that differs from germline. The CDR3 bases are TGTGCCAGCAGTTTGACAGGAAAAGAGGCCCAGTACTTC. This codes for CASSLTGKEAQYF. This sequence joins TRBV12-3 or TRBV12-4 and TRBJ2-5, with D perhaps TRBD1 (6 bases). The CDR3 loop spans 13 amino acids.

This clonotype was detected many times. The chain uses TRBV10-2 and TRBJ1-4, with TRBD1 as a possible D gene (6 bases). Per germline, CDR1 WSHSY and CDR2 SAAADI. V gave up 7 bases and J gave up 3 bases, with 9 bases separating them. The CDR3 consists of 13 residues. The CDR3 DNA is TGCGCCAGCACCAGGGGCTCTAATGAAAAACTGTTTTTT. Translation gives CASTRGSNEKLFF.

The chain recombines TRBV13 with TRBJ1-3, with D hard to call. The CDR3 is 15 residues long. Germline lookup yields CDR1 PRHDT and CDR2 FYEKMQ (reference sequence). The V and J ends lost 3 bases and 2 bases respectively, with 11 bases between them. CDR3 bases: TGTGCCAGCAGCTTGGGAGTTTCCCCTGGAAACACCATATATTTT. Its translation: CASSLGVSPGNTIYF.

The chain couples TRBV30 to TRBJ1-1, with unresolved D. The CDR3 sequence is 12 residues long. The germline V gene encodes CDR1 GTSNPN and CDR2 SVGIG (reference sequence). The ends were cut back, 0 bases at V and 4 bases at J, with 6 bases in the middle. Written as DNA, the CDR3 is TGTGCCTGGAGTGTTGTGGCCACTGAAGCTTTCTTT. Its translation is CAWSVVATEAFF.

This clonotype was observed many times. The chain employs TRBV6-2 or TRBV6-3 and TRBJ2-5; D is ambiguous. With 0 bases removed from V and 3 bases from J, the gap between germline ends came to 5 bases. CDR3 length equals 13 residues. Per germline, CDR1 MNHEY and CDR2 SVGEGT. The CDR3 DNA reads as TGTGCCAGCAGTTACTCGATTGAAGAGACCCAGTACTTC. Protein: CASSYSIEETQYF.

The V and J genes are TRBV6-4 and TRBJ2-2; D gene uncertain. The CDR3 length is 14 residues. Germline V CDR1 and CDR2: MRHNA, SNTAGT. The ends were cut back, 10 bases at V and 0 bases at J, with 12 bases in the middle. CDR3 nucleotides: TGTGCCACCCAGATCCTAGCGAACACCGGGGAGCTGTTTTTT. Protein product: CATQILANTGELFF.

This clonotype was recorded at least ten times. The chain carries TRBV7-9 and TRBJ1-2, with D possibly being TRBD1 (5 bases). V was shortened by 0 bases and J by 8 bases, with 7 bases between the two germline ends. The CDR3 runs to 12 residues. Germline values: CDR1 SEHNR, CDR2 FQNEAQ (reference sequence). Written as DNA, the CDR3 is TGTGCCAGCAGCTTAGCAGGGGTCGGCTACACCTTC. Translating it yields CASSLAGVGYTF.

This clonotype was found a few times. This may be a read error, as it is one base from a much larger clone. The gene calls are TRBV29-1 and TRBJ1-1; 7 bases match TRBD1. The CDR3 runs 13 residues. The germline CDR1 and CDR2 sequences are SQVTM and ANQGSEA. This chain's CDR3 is CGVYQGGRTEAFF. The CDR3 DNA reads TGCGGCGTCTACCAGGGGGGGCGGACTGAAGCTTTCTTT.

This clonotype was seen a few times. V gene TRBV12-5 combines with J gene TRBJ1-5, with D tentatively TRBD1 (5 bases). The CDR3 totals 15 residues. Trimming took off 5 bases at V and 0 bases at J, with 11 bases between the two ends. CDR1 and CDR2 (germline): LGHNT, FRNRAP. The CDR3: CASGPWGFSNQPQHF. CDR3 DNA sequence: TGTGCTAGTGGTCCCTGGGGGTTTAGCAATCAGCCCCAGCATTTT. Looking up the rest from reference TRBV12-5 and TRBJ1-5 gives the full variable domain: DARVTQTPRHKVTEMGQEVTMRCQPILGHNTVFWYRQTMMQGLELLAYFRNRAPLDDSGMPKDRFSAEMPDATLATLKIQPSEPRDSAVYFCASGPWGFSNQPQHFGDGTRLSIL.

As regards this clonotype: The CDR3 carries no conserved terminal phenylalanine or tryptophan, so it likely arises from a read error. The CDR3 protein is CASSFGPEAFL. The CDR3 nucleotides are TGTGCCAGCAGCTTTGGACCGGAAGCTTTCCTT. The chain is built from TRBV7-4 and TRBJ1-1, with no clear D. V lost 3 bases and J 8 bases, leaving 7 bases between the germline ends. The germline gives CDR1 SGHVT, CDR2 SQSDAQ. This CDR3 contains 11 residues.

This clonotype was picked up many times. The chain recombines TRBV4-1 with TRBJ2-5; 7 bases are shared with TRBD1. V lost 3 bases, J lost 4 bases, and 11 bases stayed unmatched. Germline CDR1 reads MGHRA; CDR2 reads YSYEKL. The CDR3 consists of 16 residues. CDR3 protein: CASSQRTGVVSETQYF. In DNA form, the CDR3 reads TGCGCCAGCAGCCAGAGGACAGGAGTGGTATCAGAGACCCAGTACTTC.

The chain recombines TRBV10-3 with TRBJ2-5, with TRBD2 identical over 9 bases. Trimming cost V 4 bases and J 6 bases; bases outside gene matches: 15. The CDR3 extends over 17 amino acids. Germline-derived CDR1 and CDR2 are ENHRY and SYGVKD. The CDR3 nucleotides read TGTGCCATCAGTGGTGGCGGGGTAGCGGGGGTCCTGAAGACCCAGTACTTC. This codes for CAISGGGVAGVLKTQYF.

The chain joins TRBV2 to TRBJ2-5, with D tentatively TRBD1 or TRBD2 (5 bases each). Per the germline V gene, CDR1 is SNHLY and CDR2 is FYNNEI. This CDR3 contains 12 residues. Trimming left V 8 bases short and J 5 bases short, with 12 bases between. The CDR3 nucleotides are TGTGCCAGCCGGGACGTCCGGGAGACCCAGTACTTC. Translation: CASRDVRETQYF.

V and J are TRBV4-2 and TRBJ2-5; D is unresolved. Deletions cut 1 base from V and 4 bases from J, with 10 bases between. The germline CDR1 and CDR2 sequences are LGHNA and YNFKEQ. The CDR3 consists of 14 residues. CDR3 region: CASSQVEGPETQYF. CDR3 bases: TGTGCCAGCAGCCAAGTTGAAGGGCCAGAGACCCAGTACTTC.

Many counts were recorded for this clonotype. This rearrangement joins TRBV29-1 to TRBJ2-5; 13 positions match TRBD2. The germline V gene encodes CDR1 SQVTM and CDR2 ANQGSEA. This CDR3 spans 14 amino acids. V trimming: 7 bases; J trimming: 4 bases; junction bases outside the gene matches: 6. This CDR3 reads CSATRTSGRETQYF. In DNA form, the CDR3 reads TGCAGCGCCACCCGGACTAGCGGGAGAGAGACCCAGTACTTC. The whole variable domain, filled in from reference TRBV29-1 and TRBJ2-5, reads SAVISQKPSRDICQRGTSLTIQCQVDSQVTMMFWYRQQPGQSLTLIATANQGSEATYESGFVIDKFPISRPNLTFSTLTVSNMSPEDSSIYLCSATRTSGRETQYFGPGTRLLVL.

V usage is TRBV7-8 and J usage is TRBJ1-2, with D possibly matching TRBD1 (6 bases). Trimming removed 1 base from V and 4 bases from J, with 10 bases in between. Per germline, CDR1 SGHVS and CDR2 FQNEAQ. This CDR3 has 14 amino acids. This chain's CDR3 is CASSLGGLSYGYTF. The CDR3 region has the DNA TGTGCCAGCAGCTTAGGGGGGCTCTCCTATGGCTACACCTTC.

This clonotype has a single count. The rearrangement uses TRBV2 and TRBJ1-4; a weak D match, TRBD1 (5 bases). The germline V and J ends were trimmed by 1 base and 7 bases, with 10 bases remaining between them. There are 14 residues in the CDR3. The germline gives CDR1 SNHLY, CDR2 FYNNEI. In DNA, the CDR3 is TGTGCCAGCAGTGAAGGGACAAACACTGAAAAACTGTTTTTT. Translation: CASSEGTNTEKLFF.

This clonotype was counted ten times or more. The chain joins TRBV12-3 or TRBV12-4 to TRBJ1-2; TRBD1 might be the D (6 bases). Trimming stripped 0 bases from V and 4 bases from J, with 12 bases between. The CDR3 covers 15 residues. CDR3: CASSLAPDRLYGYTF. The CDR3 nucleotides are TGTGCCAGCAGTTTAGCGCCCGACAGGCTCTATGGCTACACCTTC.

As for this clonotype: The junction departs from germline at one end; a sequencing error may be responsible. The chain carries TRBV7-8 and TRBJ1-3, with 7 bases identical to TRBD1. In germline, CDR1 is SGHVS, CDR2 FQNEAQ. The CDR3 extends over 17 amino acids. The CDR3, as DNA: TGTGCCAGCAGCTTAGAGGGGGCCAGGACAGCTGGAAACACCGTATATTTT. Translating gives CASSLEGARTAGNTVYF.

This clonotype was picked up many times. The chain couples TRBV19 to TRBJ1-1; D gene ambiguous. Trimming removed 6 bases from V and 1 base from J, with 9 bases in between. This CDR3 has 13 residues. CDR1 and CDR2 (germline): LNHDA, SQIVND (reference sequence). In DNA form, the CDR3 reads TGTGCCAGTAGCCAACCGAGGAACACTGAAGCTTTCTTT. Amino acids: CASSQPRNTEAFF.

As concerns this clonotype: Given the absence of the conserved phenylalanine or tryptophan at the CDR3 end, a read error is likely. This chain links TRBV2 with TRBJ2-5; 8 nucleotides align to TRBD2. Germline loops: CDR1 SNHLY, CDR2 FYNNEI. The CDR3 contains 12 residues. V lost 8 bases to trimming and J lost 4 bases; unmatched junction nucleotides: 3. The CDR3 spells CASATSVETQYY. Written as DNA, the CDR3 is TGTGCCAGCGCGACTAGCGTAGAGACCCAGTACTAC.

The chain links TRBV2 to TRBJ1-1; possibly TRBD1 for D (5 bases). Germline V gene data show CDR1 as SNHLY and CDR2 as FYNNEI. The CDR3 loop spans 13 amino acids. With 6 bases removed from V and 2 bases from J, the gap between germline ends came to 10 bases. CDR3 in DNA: TGTGCCAGCAGACGGGGCTTCAACACTGAAGCTTTCTTT. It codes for CASRRGFNTEAFF.

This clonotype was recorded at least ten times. CDR3 in DNA: TGTGCCAGTAGTATCCGAGGGGGGGAGACCCAGTACTTC. As protein: CASSIRGGETQYF. V and J are TRBV19 and TRBJ2-5, with D perhaps assigned TRBD1 or TRBD2 (6 bases each). V was clipped by 3 bases and J by 5 bases, with 10 bases between them. Per the germline V gene, CDR1 is LNHDA and CDR2 is SQIVND (reference sequence). This CDR3 spans 13 amino acids.

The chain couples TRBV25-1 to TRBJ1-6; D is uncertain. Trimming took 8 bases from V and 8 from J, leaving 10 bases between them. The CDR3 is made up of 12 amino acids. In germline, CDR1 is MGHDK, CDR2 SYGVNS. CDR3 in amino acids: CASLAAYSPLHF. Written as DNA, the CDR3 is TGTGCCAGCTTGGCGGCTTATTCACCCCTCCACTTT.

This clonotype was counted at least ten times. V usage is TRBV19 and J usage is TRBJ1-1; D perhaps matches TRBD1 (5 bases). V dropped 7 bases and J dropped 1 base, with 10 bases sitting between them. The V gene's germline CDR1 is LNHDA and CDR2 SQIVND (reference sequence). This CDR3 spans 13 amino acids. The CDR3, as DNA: TGTGCCAGTACCATTGACAGGAACACTGAAGCTTTCTTT. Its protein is CASTIDRNTEAFF. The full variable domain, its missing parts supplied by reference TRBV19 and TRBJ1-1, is DGGITQSPKYLFRKEGQNVTLSCEQNLNHDAMYWYRQDPGQGLRLIYYSQIVNDFQKGDIAEGYSVSREKKESFPLTVTSAQKNPTAFYLCASTIDRNTEAFFGQGTRLTVV.